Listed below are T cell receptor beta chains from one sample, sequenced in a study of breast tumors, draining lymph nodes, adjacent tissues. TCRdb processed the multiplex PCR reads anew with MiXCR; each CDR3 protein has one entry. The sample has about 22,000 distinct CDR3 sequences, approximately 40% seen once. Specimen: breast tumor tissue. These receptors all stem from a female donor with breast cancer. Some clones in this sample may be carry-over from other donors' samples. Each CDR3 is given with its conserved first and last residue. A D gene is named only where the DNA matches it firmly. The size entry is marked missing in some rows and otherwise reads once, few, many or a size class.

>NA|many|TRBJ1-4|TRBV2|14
CASSNGRQSEKLFF
TGTGCCAGCAGCAACGGACGGCAGAGTGAAAAACTGTTTTTT
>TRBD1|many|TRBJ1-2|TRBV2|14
CASTPGQVNYGYTF
TGTGCCAGCACTCCGGGACAGGTTAACTATGGCTACACCTTC
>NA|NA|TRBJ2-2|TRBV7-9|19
CASSLDPPWRSANTGELFF
TGTGCCAGCAGCTTAGATCCGCCCTGGCGGTCCGCGAACACCGGGGAGCTGTTTTTT
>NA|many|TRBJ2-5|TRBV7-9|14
CASSPPPHSGTQYF
TGTGCCAGCAGCCCCCCCCCTCACTCCGGGACCCAGTACTTC
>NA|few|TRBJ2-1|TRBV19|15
CASSMQGITYNEQFF
TGTGCCAGTAGTATGCAGGGTATAACCTACAATGAGCAGTTCTTC
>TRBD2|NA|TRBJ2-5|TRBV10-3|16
CAISDHGLAAQETQYF
TGTGCCATCAGTGACCACGGACTAGCGGCACAAGAGACCCAGTACTTC
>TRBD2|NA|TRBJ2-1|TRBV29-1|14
CSVDTSEVYNEQFF
TGCAGCGTGGATACTAGCGAAGTATACAATGAGCAGTTCTTC
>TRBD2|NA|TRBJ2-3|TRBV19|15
CASRRTSGVSDTQYF
TGTGCCAGTAGGCGGACTAGCGGGGTATCAGATACGCAGTATTTT
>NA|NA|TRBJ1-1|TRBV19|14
CASSTLSMNTEAFF
TGTGCCAGTAGTACACTCTCGATGAACACTGAAGCTTTCTTT
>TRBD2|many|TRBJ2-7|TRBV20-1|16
CSARDLLAVSSYEQYF
TGCAGTGCTAGAGATCTGCTAGCGGTGAGCTCCTACGAGCAGTACTTC
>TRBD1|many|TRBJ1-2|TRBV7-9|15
CASSLASRGLYGYTF
TGTGCCAGCAGCTTAGCGTCAAGGGGGCTTTATGGCTACACCTTC
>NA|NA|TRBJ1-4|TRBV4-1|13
CASSQDPSGKLFF
TGCGCCAGCAGCCAAGACCCCTCGGGGAAACTGTTTTTT
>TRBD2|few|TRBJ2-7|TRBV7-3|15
CASSASGSWVEEQYF
TGTGCCAGCAGCGCCAGCGGGAGTTGGGTCGAAGAGCAGTACTTC
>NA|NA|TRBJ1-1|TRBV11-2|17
CASRRVGVGVLNTEAFF
TGTGCCAGCAGGCGGGTGGGTGTTGGAGTGTTAAACACTGAAGCTTTCTTT
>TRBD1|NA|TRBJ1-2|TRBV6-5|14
CASSYRQGPYGYTF
TGTGCCAGCAGTTACCGACAGGGGCCCTATGGCTACACCTTC
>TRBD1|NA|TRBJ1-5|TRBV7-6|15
CASSLNRGLGQPQHF
TGTGCCAGCAGCTTAAACAGGGGGTTGGGTCAGCCCCAGCATTTT
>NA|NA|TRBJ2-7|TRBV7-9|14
CASSSGNLVYEQYF
TGTGCCAGCAGCTCAGGCAACCTAGTGTACGAGCAGTACTTC
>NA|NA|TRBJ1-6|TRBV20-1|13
CSARGATISPLHF
TGCAGTGCTCGAGGGGCTACTATATCACCCCTCCACTTT
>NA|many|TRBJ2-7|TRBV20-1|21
CSARAPWDRARGPWKSYEQYF
TGCAGTGCTAGAGCGCCCTGGGACCGGGCCAGGGGTCCGTGGAAGTCCTACGAGCAGTACTTC
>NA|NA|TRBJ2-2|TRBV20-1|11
CSAPWGGELFF
TGCAGTGCCCCCTGGGGGGGGGAGCTGTTTTTT
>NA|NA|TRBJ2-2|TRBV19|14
CASSSGRLHGELFF
TGTGCCAGTAGTAGCGGACGGCTACACGGGGAGCTGTTTTTT
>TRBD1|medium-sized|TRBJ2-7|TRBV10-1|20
CASREGQDIIQSRNIYEQYF
TGCGCCAGCAGAGAAGGACAGGACATAATCCAATCCCGGAATATCTACGAGCAGTACTTC
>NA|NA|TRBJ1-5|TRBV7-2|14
CASGMGGRNQPQHF
TGTGCCAGCGGGATGGGGGGTAGGAATCAGCCCCAGCATTTT
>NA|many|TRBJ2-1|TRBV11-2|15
CASSLVRGPYNEQFF
TGTGCCAGCAGCTTAGTACGGGGGCCGTACAATGAGCAGTTCTTC
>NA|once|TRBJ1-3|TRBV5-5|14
CASSWGTAGNTIYF
TGTGCCAGCAGCTGGGGGACCGCTGGAAACACCATATATTTT
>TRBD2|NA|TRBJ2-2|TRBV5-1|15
CASSLTSGRAGELFF
TGCGCCAGCAGCTTGACTAGCGGGAGGGCCGGGGAGCTGTTTTTT
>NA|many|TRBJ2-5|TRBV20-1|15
CSASGSTHYQETQYF
TGCAGTGCTAGTGGGTCGACACACTACCAAGAGACCCAGTACTTC
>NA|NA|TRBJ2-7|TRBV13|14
CASSSGPNNYEQYF
TGTGCCAGCAGCTCCGGACCGAACAACTACGAGCAGTACTTC
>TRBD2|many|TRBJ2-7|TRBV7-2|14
CASSLAAGANEQYF
TGTGCCAGCAGCTTAGCGGCGGGAGCTAACGAGCAGTACTTC
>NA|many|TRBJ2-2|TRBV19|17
CASSIWTGTFNTGELFF
TGTGCCAGTAGTATCTGGACCGGGACCTTTAACACCGGGGAGCTGTTTTTT
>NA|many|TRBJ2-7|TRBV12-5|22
CASGFDKTGPPIGGAIYERQYF
TGTGCTAGTGGTTTCGATAAGACAGGGCCTCCGATCGGCGGGGCTATCTACGAGAGGCAGTACTTC
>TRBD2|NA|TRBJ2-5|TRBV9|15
CASSVGLAEQETQYF
TGTGCCAGCAGCGTAGGTCTAGCGGAACAAGAGACCCAGTACTTC
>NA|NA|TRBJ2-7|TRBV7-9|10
CASSADEGGF
TGTGCCAGCAGCGCGGACGAGGGGGGCTTC
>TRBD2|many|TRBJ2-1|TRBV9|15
CASSVGSGAYNEQFF
TGTGCCAGCAGCGTAGGGAGCGGGGCATACAATGAGCAGTTCTTC
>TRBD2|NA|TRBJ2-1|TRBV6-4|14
CASSRDGDTGGQFF
TGTGCCAGCAGTCGGGACGGCGATACGGGGGGGCAGTTCTTC
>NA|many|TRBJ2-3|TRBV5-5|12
CASSLAGNTQYF
TGTGCCAGCAGCTTGGCAGGGAATACGCAGTATTTT
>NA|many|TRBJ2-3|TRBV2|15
CASSRDLLGTDTQYF
TGTGCCAGCAGTCGGGACCTCCTGGGGACAGATACGCAGTATTTT
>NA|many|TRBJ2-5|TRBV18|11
CASSPLKTQYF
TGTGCCAGCTCACCATTGAAGACCCAGTACTTC
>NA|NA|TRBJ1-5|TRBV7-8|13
CASAGTKQSAQHF
TGTGCCAGCGCCGGGACAAAGCAATCAGCCCAGCATTTT
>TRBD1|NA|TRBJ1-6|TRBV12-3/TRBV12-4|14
CAGRGTAVGFTLHF
TGTGCCGGCAGAGGGACAGCGGTTGGTTTTACCCTCCACTTT
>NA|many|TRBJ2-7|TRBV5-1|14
CASSLGTATYEQYF
TGCGCCAGCAGCTTGGGGACAGCGACCTACGAGCAGTACTTC
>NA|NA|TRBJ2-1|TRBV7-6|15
CASSFAGNSYNEQFF
TGTGCCAGCAGCTTCGCGGGAAACTCCTACAATGAGCAGTTCTTC
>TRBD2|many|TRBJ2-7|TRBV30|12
CAWRLASGEQYF
TGTGCCTGGAGACTAGCGTCGGGCGAGCAGTACTTC
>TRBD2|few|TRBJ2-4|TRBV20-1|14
CSAAGTIAKNIQYF
TGCAGTGCTGCTGGGACTATAGCCAAAAACATTCAGTACTTC
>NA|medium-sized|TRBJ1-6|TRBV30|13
CAWMATYNSPLHF
TGTGCCTGGATGGCGACATATAATTCACCCCTCCACTTT
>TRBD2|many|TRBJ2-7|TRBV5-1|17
CASSFSGRTSGSYEQYF
TGCGCCAGCAGCTTCTCTGGAAGGACTAGCGGCTCCTACGAGCAGTACTTC
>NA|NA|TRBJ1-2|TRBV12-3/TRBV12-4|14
CASSSIQGVYGYTF
TGTGCCAGCAGTTCGATACAGGGTGTCTATGGCTACACCTTC
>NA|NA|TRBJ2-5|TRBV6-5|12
CASSYDAVTQYF
TGTGCCAGCAGTTACGACGCTGTGACCCAGTACTTC
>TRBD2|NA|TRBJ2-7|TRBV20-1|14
CSAPDRGGGYEQYF
TGCAGTGCTCCGGACCGCGGGGGGGGATACGAGCAGTACTTC
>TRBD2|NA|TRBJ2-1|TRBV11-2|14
CASSLMGSGSEQFF
TGTGCCAGCAGCTTAATGGGTAGCGGGAGCGAGCAGTTCTTC